This T cell receptor beta chain was observed in a study of blood T cell repertoires in COVID-19. Study overall: Samples taken during acute and convalescent COVID-19 were collected in the United States, Italy and Spain. From T cells, B-cell-depleted T cells, or PBMCs came the material, which was cDNA or gDNA.

Only in-frame clones appear in the TCRdb table, and some are missing; sequencing was by immunoSEQ multiplex PCR. This table has 53,000 or so clones, 86% appearing once. CDR3 size: 12 residues. Trimming removed 8 bases at V and 3 bases at J, with 8 bases between. The sequenced material came from peripheral blood. This receptor was taken from a man in his 70s with active COVID-19. V usage is TRBV12-3 or TRBV12-4 and J usage is TRBJ2-1; D is perhaps TRBD2 (5 bases). The CDR3 bases are TGTGCCAGCGCGGGTTTCTACAATGAGCAGTTCTTC. Translation: CASAGFYNEQFF.